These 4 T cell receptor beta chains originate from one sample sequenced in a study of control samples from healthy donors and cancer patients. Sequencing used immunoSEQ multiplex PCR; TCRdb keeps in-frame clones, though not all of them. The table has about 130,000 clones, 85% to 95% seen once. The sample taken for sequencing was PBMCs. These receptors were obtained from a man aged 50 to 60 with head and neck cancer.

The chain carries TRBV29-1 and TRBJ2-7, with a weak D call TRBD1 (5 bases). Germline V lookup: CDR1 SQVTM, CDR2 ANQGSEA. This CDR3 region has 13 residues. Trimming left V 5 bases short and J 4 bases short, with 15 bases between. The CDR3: CSVIRTPYYEQYF. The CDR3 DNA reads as TGCAGCGTTATTCGGACACCATATTACGAGCAGTACTTC.

CDR3 in amino acids: CASGAMGGYTF. CDR3 sequence (DNA): TGTGCCAGCGGTGCCATGGGTGGCTACACCTTC. V usage is TRBV25-1 and J usage is TRBJ1-2, with unresolved D. Germline loops: CDR1 MGHDK, CDR2 SYGVNS. V was trimmed by 8 bases and J by 7 bases, leaving 11 bases between them. This CDR3 is built from 11 residues.

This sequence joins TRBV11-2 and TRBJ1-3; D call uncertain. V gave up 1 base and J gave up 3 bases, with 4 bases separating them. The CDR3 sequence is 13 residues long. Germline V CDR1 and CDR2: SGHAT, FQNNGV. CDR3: CASSLGGGNTIYF. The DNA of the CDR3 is TGTGCCAGCAGCTTAGGGGGTGGAAACACCATATATTTT.

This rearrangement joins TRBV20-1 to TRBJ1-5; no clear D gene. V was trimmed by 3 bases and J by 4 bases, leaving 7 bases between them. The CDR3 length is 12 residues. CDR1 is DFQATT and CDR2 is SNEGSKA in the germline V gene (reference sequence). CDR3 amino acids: CSASGLNQPQHF. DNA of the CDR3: TGCAGTGCTAGTGGGTTGAATCAGCCCCAGCATTTT.